These 10 T cell receptor beta chains share one sample of origin, sequenced in a study of OX40 agonist ivuxolimab in advanced cancers. Generated by immunoSEQ multiplex PCR, the TCRdb table keeps only in-frame clones and is missing some. The table includes 60,000 to 70,000 clones, around 86% detected once. The sample was CD4+ or CD8+ T cells sorted from blood, taken in a trial of the OX40 agonist ivuxolimab. The receptors come from an adult with an advanced solid tumor such as melanoma, head and neck, liver or kidney cancer.

The chain uses TRBV9 and TRBJ2-1; D is possibly TRBD1 or TRBD2 (5 bases each). This CDR3 contains 15 residues. Per germline, CDR1 SGDLS and CDR2 YYNGEE. Trimming took 0 bases from V and 4 from J, leaving 11 bases between them. This CDR3 reads CASSVELGEYNEQFF. In DNA form, the CDR3 reads TGTGCCAGCAGCGTAGAGTTGGGGGAATACAATGAGCAGTTCTTC.

This chain uses TRBV15 with TRBJ2-1; no definite D call. V lost 0 bases and J lost 5, with 17 bases in between. Germline lookup yields CDR1 LNHNV and CDR2 YYDKDF (reference sequence). The CDR3 sequence is 17 residues long. CDR3 DNA: TGTGCCACCAGCAGAGATCAACTATCTATCGGAAACAATGAGCAGTTCTTC. It specifies CATSRDQLSIGNNEQFF. Full variable domain (remainder filled in from reference TRBV15 and TRBJ2-1): DAMVIQNPRYQVTQFGKPVTLSCSQTLNHNVMYWYQQKSSQAPKLLFHYYDKDFNNEADTPDNFQSRRPNTSFCFLDIRSPGLGDTAMYLCATSRDQLSIGNNEQFFGPGTRLTVL.

Concerning this clone itself: This sample also contains other DNA sequences that code for the same CDR3. The chain joins TRBV29-1 to TRBJ2-7, with no clear D. CDR1 is SQVTM, CDR2 ANQGSEA, per germline. The CDR3 contains 11 residues. V lost 6 bases and J 3 bases, leaving 9 bases between the germline ends. The CDR3 DNA follows: TGCAGCGTGTTCGGTGGCTACGAGCAGTACTTC. This sequence encodes CSVFGGYEQYF.

The chain has TRBV11-3 and TRBJ2-2, with D hard to call. The germline V and J ends were trimmed by 8 bases and 6 bases, with 16 bases remaining between them. In germline, CDR1 is SGHNT, CDR2 YENEEA. The CDR3 spans 14 residues. CDR3 residues: CASGSSGTAGELFF. CDR3 in DNA: TGTGCCAGCGGGTCTTCCGGTACCGCCGGGGAGCTGTTTTTT.

This clone was seen a handful of times. Other DNA sequences in the same sample also yield this CDR3. The V call is TRBV10-1, the J call TRBJ1-5, with D tentatively TRBD1 (5 bases). This CDR3 has 13 amino acids. Trimming removed 5 bases at V and 0 bases at J, with 5 bases between. Germline values: CDR1 WNHNN, CDR2 SYGVQD (reference sequence). CDR3 in DNA: TGCGCCAGCAGTACAGGTAGCAATCAGCCCCAGCATTTT. Translated, it gives CASSTGSNQPQHF.

By share, this clone counts as medium-sized. The V call is TRBV19, the J call TRBJ2-7; TRBD1 aligns across 8 bases. The germline CDR1 and CDR2 sequences are LNHDA and SQIVND (reference sequence). The V gene end was trimmed by 5 bases and the J gene end by 2 bases; junction bases not matched to a gene: 14. CDR3 length: 17 amino acids. The CDR3 reads CASSPSFLTGDPYEQYF. The CDR3 DNA reads TGTGCCAGTAGTCCCAGTTTCCTGACAGGGGACCCCTACGAGCAGTACTTC.

The gene calls are TRBV7-2 and TRBJ2-7, with 7 bases that match TRBD1. Germline V gene lookup returns CDR1 SGHTA and CDR2 FQGNSA. The trim removed 5 bases at V and 2 bases at J, leaving 3 bases unmatched. The CDR3 runs to 13 residues. CDR3 loop: CASSQGEAYEQYF. The DNA of the CDR3 is TGTGCCAGCAGCCAGGGGGAAGCCTACGAGCAGTACTTC.

The gene calls are TRBV10-2 and TRBJ2-3; 7 bases are a match to TRBD1. Germline CDR1 reads WSHSY; CDR2 reads SAAADI. Trimming took 6 bases from V and 4 from J; bases not matched to a gene: 7. There are 14 residues in the CDR3. The CDR3 DNA reads as TGCGCCAGCAGGGACAGGCGCGGCCCAGATACGCAGTATTTT. Amino acids: CASRDRRGPDTQYF.

The gene calls are TRBV21-1 and TRBJ1-2; TRBD1 is the table's D call and was not checked against the DNA. TRBV21-1 is a pseudogene locus. This CDR3 has 17 residues. The CDR3 reads CASSPPGQVGTNYGYTF. The CDR3 bases are TGTGCCAGCAGCCCCCCGGGACAGGTGGGGACTAACTATGGCTACACCTTC.

This chain joins TRBV7-2 and TRBJ1-3, with 9 bases identical to TRBD1. CDR3 length: 15 residues. The germline V gene encodes CDR1 SGHTA and CDR2 FQGNSA. With 5 bases clipped from V and 4 bases from J, the junction kept 6 bases outside the gene matches. The CDR3 protein is CASSLGTGPGNTIYF. The CDR3 region has the DNA TGTGCCAGCAGCCTAGGGACAGGGCCAGGAAACACCATATATTTT.